Below, 16 T cell receptor beta chains from the same sample are listed, as sequenced in a study of cytomegalovirus exposure and HLA in healthy donors. PCR was performed using 60 Vbeta and 13 Jbeta primers. Profiling relied on immunoSEQ multiplex PCR, and the TCRdb table lists in-frame clones only, not all of them. This table holds some 130,000 clones, 80% found once. What was sequenced was PBMCs. The receptors were gathered from a male donor in good health and CMV-seropositive.

This chain uses TRBV6-1 with TRBJ2-7; 8 nucleotides match TRBD2. This CDR3 has 14 amino acids. Germline V gives CDR1 MNHNS, CDR2 SASEGT. J was trimmed by 2 bases and V by 8 bases; bases with no gene match: 8. CDR3 sequence: CASYDPGGTYEQYF. The DNA for the CDR3 is TGTGCCAGCTATGATCCGGGGGGGACCTACGAGCAGTACTTC.

This chain uses TRBV11-2 with TRBJ2-2; D not resolved. Trimming removed 4 bases from V and 0 bases from J, with 12 bases in between. The CDR3 has 16 residues. The germline V gene encodes CDR1 SGHAT and CDR2 FQNNGV. The CDR3 protein is CASSSLTRPNTGELFF. The CDR3 nucleotides are TGTGCCAGCAGCTCCCTGACTCGCCCGAACACCGGGGAGCTGTTTTTT.

This clone showed up just a few times. The J gene is TRBJ2-5, the V gene TRBV5-4, with TRBD2 matching over 15 bases. The CDR3 is 17 amino acids. Germline lookup yields CDR1 SGHNT and CDR2 YYREEE (reference sequence). V lost 0 bases to trimming and J lost 4 bases; unmatched junction nucleotides: 4. The CDR3 region is CASSLAPGLAGGETQYF. The CDR3 DNA follows: TGTGCCAGCAGCTTGGCCCCGGGACTAGCGGGAGGAGAGACCCAGTACTTC. Full variable domain (missing parts from reference TRBV5-4 and TRBJ2-5): ETGVTQSPTHLIKTRGQQVTLRCSSQSGHNTVSWYQQALGQGPQFIFQYYREEENGRGNFPPRFSGLQFPNYSSELNVNALELDDSALYLCASSLAPGLAGGETQYFGPGTRLLVL.

The V and J genes are TRBV10-3 and TRBJ2-7; D might be TRBD1 (5 bases). Per germline, CDR1 ENHRY and CDR2 SYGVKD. There are 13 residues in the CDR3. V dropped 7 bases and J dropped 2 bases, with 12 bases sitting between them. The CDR3 region is CAIKGQGTYEQYF. The CDR3 DNA is TGTGCCATCAAAGGGCAGGGAACCTACGAGCAGTACTTC.

V gene TRBV6-1 combines with J gene TRBJ2-5; 7 bases are shared with TRBD1. The end of the DNA aligns better with TRBJ2-7, so the J call may be wrong. From germline, CDR1 is MNHNS and CDR2 SASEGT. This CDR3 contains 15 residues. For the CDR3, the DNA is TGTGCCAGCAGTGCTGACAGGGCCCATCCCTACGAGCAGTACTTC. The encoded protein is CASSADRAHPYEQYF.

The J gene is TRBJ2-7, the V gene TRBV7-2; D perhaps matches TRBD2 (6 bases). This CDR3 region has 15 residues. Trimming left V 1 base short and J 3 bases short, with 13 bases between. Germline CDR1 reads SGHTA; CDR2 reads FQGNSA. CDR3 residues: CASSLDFFGGYEQYF. The CDR3 DNA reads as TGTGCCAGCAGCTTAGATTTCTTCGGGGGCTACGAGCAGTACTTC.

The sample holds a few counts of this clone. The chain links TRBV19 to TRBJ2-2; the D gene is possibly TRBD2 (5 bases). This CDR3 is 15 amino acids long. The germline V and J ends were trimmed by 8 bases and 2 bases, with 15 bases remaining between them. Looked up from germline, CDR1 is LNHDA and CDR2 is SQIVND (reference sequence). The CDR3 region is CASLPGSGNTGELFF. The CDR3 nucleotides are TGTGCCAGTCTCCCTGGGAGCGGCAACACCGGGGAGCTGTTTTTT.

This rearrangement joins TRBV18 to TRBJ2-3; 10 nucleotides line up with TRBD2. This CDR3 is 15 amino acids long. Germline V gene lookup returns CDR1 KGHSH and CDR2 LQKENI. J gave up 4 bases and V 7 bases, and 8 bases lay outside the gene matches. CDR3 loop: CASFASGSNPDTQYF. The CDR3 DNA is TGTGCCAGCTTTGCTAGCGGGAGTAACCCAGATACGCAGTATTTT.

The chain carries TRBV7-3 and TRBJ2-3, with TRBD1 as a possible D gene (6 bases). The CDR3 is 12 amino acids. The V end was cut by 4 bases, the J end by 6 bases, with 8 bases between. Germline values: CDR1 SGHTA, CDR2 FQGTGA. Here the CDR3 reads CASSWTDDTQYF. The CDR3 DNA is TGTGCCAGCAGCTGGACAGATGATACGCAGTATTTT.

About this clone: Other DNA sequences of this sample code for an identical CDR3. The rearrangement uses TRBV11-3 and TRBJ2-3, with 8 bases lining up with TRBD1. This CDR3 has 13 residues. The germline gives CDR1 SGHNT, CDR2 YENEEA. The V gene end was trimmed by 2 bases and the J gene end by 6 bases; junction bases not matched to a gene: 1. CDR3 amino acids: CASSLQGADTQYF. The CDR3 DNA is TGTGCCAGCAGCTTACAGGGGGCGGATACGCAGTATTTT.

The CDR3 DNA sequence: TGCAGCGTTGGGACACTGTTTACCGGGGAGCTGTTTTTT. This codes for CSVGTLFTGELFF. The rearrangement links TRBV29-1 to TRBJ2-2, with D perhaps matching TRBD1 (5 bases). The CDR3 has 13 amino acids. The ends were cut back, 4 bases at V and 5 bases at J, with 11 bases in the middle. Germline CDR1 is SQVTM and CDR2 is ANQGSEA.

V gene TRBV7-9 combines with J gene TRBJ2-7; TRBD2 agrees at 12 bases. V lost 6 bases to trimming and J lost 0 bases; unmatched junction nucleotides: 6. This CDR3 contains 16 residues. The germline CDR1 and CDR2 sequences are SEHNR and FQNEAQ (reference sequence). CDR3 amino acids: CASSPGTSGPSYEQYF. The CDR3 nucleotides read TGTGCCAGCAGTCCCGGGACTAGCGGGCCCTCCTACGAGCAGTACTTC.

The J gene is TRBJ2-7, the V gene TRBV11-2; no firm D call. CDR3 length: 18 amino acids. With 1 base removed from V and 0 bases from J, the gap between germline ends came to 19 bases. Looked up from germline, CDR1 is SGHAT and CDR2 is FQNNGV. The CDR3 DNA sequence: TGTGCCAGCAGCTTAGTTGGCCCCACGATTCCCTCCTCCTACGAGCAGTACTTC. Its protein product is CASSLVGPTIPSSYEQYF.

This clone was seen a single time. The chain uses TRBV6-1 and TRBJ2-1; 8 nucleotides agree with TRBD1. The trim removed 0 bases at V and 6 bases at J, leaving 4 bases unmatched. Germline CDR1 reads MNHNS; CDR2 reads SASEGT. The CDR3 totals 15 residues. The CDR3 reads CASSEAWTGSNEQFF. CDR3 nucleotide sequence: TGTGCCAGCAGTGAAGCTTGGACAGGGTCCAATGAGCAGTTCTTC.

The chain combines TRBV28 with TRBJ2-5; possible D gene TRBD1, 6 bases. V lost 1 base and J lost 2, with 11 bases in between. CDR1 is MDHEN and CDR2 is SYDVKM in the germline V gene. The CDR3 length is 15 residues. The CDR3 protein is CASSLLGGRQETQYF. DNA for the CDR3: TGTGCCAGCAGTTTATTAGGGGGACGGCAAGAGACCCAGTACTTC.

This clone has a handful of counts. The V call is TRBV9, the J call TRBJ1-2; TRBD1 matches at 7 bases. There are 15 residues in the CDR3. Germline V CDR1 and CDR2: SGDLS, YYNGEE. Trimming took 4 bases from V and 8 from J; bases not matched to a gene: 14. In DNA form, the CDR3 reads TGTGCCAGCAGCCTAGGGGGCAGTGAGGTTGAGGGCTACACCTTC. Translated, it gives CASSLGGSEVEGYTF.